The TCR beta chain under discussion was sequenced for a study of CD8 T cells in ankylosing spondylitis. Study observations and caveats: Matched ankylosing spondylitis synovial fluid reportedly showed significant enrichment of disease-linked clones. Clones linked to the disease showed a CD8+ phenotype. They occurred at relatively low frequencies in peripheral blood. There was a TCR beta motif, made of several highly homologous variants, that appeared characteristic of ankylosing spondylitis blood.

Scientists made TCR beta libraries using quantitative 5'-RACE with molecular barcodes. TCRdb ran MiXCR on the 5' RACE reads and lists one entry per CDR3 protein. The sample lists over 130,000 distinct CDR3 sequences, 44% seen once, with 13% to 15% in the top ten. This clonotype was picked up one time. The antigen is not known. The V gene's germline CDR1 is MGHRA and CDR2 YSYEKL. This CDR3 spans 16 amino acids. V lost 0 bases and J 0 bases, leaving 12 bases between the germline ends. The sequenced sample was synovial fluid, either unsorted or a sorted T cell fraction (not recorded which). This receptor was obtained from a male donor with ankylosing spondylitis. This chain connects TRBV4-1 to TRBJ2-7; the D gene is possibly TRBD2 (5 bases). This chain's CDR3 is CASSQDRGLSSYEQYF. The DNA of the CDR3 is TGCGCCAGCAGCCAAGATCGGGGTCTTAGCTCCTACGAGCAGTACTTC.